Presented here are 21 T cell receptor beta chains from one specimen sequenced in a study of T cell repertoires in cytomegalovirus infection. TCRdb re-called the reads through MiXCR, storing one row per CDR3 protein. The sample carries more than 650,000 distinct CDR3 sequences, 35% to 40% recorded once. The sample was PBMCs. Source of these receptors: a human donor in good health (CMV status not recorded). Some clones in this sample may be carry-over from other donors' samples.

The chain combines TRBV6-2 or TRBV6-3 with TRBJ2-7, with 9 bases that match TRBD2. V was pared by 4 bases and J by 0 bases, with 7 bases of the junction left unmatched. The CDR3 length is 16 residues. CDR1 is MNHEY, CDR2 SVGEGT, per germline. The chain's CDR3 is CASSSPFSGSSYEQYF. The DNA of the CDR3 is TGTGCCAGCAGTTCCCCCTTTAGCGGGAGCTCCTACGAGCAGTACTTC.

The chain links TRBV28 to TRBJ1-5, with TRBD1 as a possible D gene (6 bases). Germline CDR1 and CDR2: MDHEN and SYDVKM. CDR3 length: 15 residues. Trimming pared 1 base from V and 5 bases from J, leaving 12 bases between. CDR3 amino acids: CASSLLGTNYQPQHF. The CDR3, as DNA: TGTGCCAGCAGTTTATTGGGGACAAATTATCAGCCCCAGCATTTT.

Ten or more counts support this clonotype. The V and J genes are TRBV12-3 or TRBV12-4 and TRBJ1-5, with TRBD1 as a possible D gene (6 bases). The CDR3 consists of 13 residues. Trimming took 8 bases from V and 6 from J, leaving 14 bases between them. The CDR3 coding sequence is TGTGCCAGCTGTCCTAACAGGGCTCAGCCCCAGCATTTT. Protein product: CASCPNRAQPQHF.

The genes are TRBV9 and TRBJ2-1; 12 bases are shared with TRBD2. V lost 7 bases to trimming and J lost 10 bases; unmatched junction nucleotides: 15. In germline, CDR1 is SGDLS, CDR2 YYNGEE. The CDR3 consists of 16 residues. CDR3 coding DNA: TGTGCCAGCGGGCCGCAGACTAGCGGGAGAAGACGGGAGCAGTTCTTC. Protein product: CASGPQTSGRRREQFF.

This clonotype came up a few times. V gene TRBV20-1 combines with J gene TRBJ2-1; 9 bases agree with TRBD2. CDR1 and CDR2 (germline): DFQATT, SNEGSKA (reference sequence). The CDR3 covers 15 residues. The junction had 13 bases not matched to a gene; V was cut back by 3 bases and J by 10 bases. The CDR3 region is CSASLLAGGPREQFF. The CDR3 DNA reads TGCAGTGCTAGTCTCCTCGCGGGAGGGCCGCGGGAGCAGTTCTTC.

Many counts were recorded for this clonotype. J is TRBJ2-7 and V is TRBV7-9, with 7 bases matching TRBD2. The germline gives CDR1 SEHNR, CDR2 FQNEAQ (reference sequence). V was pared by 5 bases and J by 0 bases, with 10 bases of the junction left unmatched. The CDR3 covers 16 residues. The CDR3, as DNA: TGTGCCAGCAGCCCCCCCGCTAGCGGTAGCTCCTACGAGCAGTACTTC. It yields the protein CASSPPASGSSYEQYF.

The chain combines TRBV12-3 or TRBV12-4 with TRBJ2-5, with 7 bases that match TRBD2. The CDR3 is 13 residues long. Trimming took 3 bases from V and 4 from J; bases not matched to a gene: 2. The CDR3 loop reads CASSFSSGETQYF. The CDR3 DNA reads TGTGCCAGCAGTTTCTCTAGCGGAGAGACCCAGTACTTC.

V is TRBV6-6 and J is TRBJ2-1; 8 bases agree with TRBD2. V shed 8 bases and J 2 bases; nucleotides not matched to a gene: 5. The CDR3 totals 14 residues. Germline lookup yields CDR1 MNHNY and CDR2 SVGAGI (reference sequence). CDR3 protein: CASFRGGPYNEQFF. The CDR3 nucleotides are TGTGCCAGCTTCCGGGGGGGCCCCTACAATGAGCAGTTCTTC.

The J gene is TRBJ2-2, the V gene TRBV6-5; D ambiguous. CDR1 is MNHEY, CDR2 SVGAGI, per germline. With 0 bases removed from V and 2 bases from J, the gap between germline ends came to 16 bases. This CDR3 comprises 18 residues. For the CDR3, the DNA is TGTGCCAGCAGTTACTCGATTCCCGCAGCGTTAAACACCGGGGAGCTGTTTTTT. It is translated as CASSYSIPAALNTGELFF.

This clonotype was counted a few times. DNA of the CDR3: TGTGCCAGCAGCAACGGACACTACGAGCAGTACTTC. Amino acids: CASSNGHYEQYF. The gene calls are TRBV7-8 and TRBJ2-7; maybe TRBD1 (5 bases). V gave up 5 bases and J gave up 3 bases, with 8 bases separating them. Germline assignment: CDR1 SGHVS and CDR2 FQNEAQ. The CDR3 covers 12 residues. The whole variable domain, remainder taken from reference TRBV7-8 and TRBJ2-7, is GAGVSQSPRYKVAKRGQDVALRCDPISGHVSLFWYQQALGQGPEFLTYFQNEAQLDKSGLPSDRFFAERPEGSVSTLKIQRTQQEDSAVYLCASSNGHYEQYFGPGTRLTVT.

This chain uses TRBV20-1 with TRBJ2-7; TRBD1 matches at 8 bases. The CDR3 spans 13 residues. V lost 6 bases to trimming and J lost 1 base; unmatched junction nucleotides: 5. The germline V gene has CDR1 DFQATT and CDR2 SNEGSKA (reference sequence). CDR3 in DNA: TGCAGTGCATCGGACAGGGTTTCCTACGAGCAGTACTTC. Amino acids: CSASDRVSYEQYF.

Notes on this clonotype: At one end, the junction sequence differs from germline, possibly due to a read error. The rearrangement uses TRBV5-3 and TRBJ2-7; 8 bases are a match to TRBD2. TRBV5-3 is identified as an open reading frame with a role that is uncertain. The CDR3 totals 13 residues. The CDR3 region is CASSFEREPEQYF. CDR3 DNA sequence: TGTGCCAGCAGCTTTGAGCGGGAGCCGGAGCAGTACTTC.

This chain links TRBV12-3 or TRBV12-4 with TRBJ1-1; 8 nucleotides match TRBD1. CDR3 length: 14 residues. The ends lost 6 bases at V and 8 bases at J; junction bases unmatched: 11. CDR3: CASSPENRGTEAFF. The CDR3 DNA reads as TGTGCCAGCAGCCCCGAAAACAGGGGGACCGAAGCTTTCTTT.

The gene calls are TRBV12-5 and TRBJ1-1; perhaps TRBD1 as D (6 bases). The CDR3 is 12 amino acids. The ends were cut back, 3 bases at V and 8 bases at J, with 10 bases in the middle. Germline assignment: CDR1 LGHNT and CDR2 FRNRAP. This chain's CDR3 is CASGFEGTEAFF. DNA for the CDR3: TGTGCTAGTGGTTTTGAAGGGACAGAAGCTTTCTTT.

The V gene is TRBV7-9, the J gene TRBJ2-1, with TRBD1 as a possible D gene (6 bases). The ends were cut back, 5 bases at V and 1 base at J, with 9 bases in the middle. The CDR3 runs to 14 residues. Germline V CDR1 and CDR2: SEHNR, FQNEAQ (reference sequence). DNA for the CDR3: TGTGCCAGCAGCCGGACAGCTTCCTACAATGAGCAGTTCTTC. This gives the protein CASSRTASYNEQFF.

The chain recombines TRBV29-1 with TRBJ1-2, with D perhaps matching TRBD1 (5 bases). CDR3 length equals 16 residues. Germline V gives CDR1 SQVTM, CDR2 ANQGSEA. V gave up 6 bases and J gave up 3 bases, with 23 bases separating them. In DNA form, the CDR3 reads TGCAGCGTCCCCCAGGATTTAATGGGCAGGGACTATGGCTACACCTTC. Translating gives CSVPQDLMGRDYGYTF.

This clonotype was counted at least ten times. The chain combines TRBV7-8 with TRBJ2-7, with 12 positions matching TRBD2. Trimming removed 2 bases from V and 7 bases from J; junction bases left unmatched: 12. The CDR3 is 17 amino acids. The V gene's germline CDR1 is SGHVS and CDR2 FQNEAQ. This chain's CDR3 is CASSLPVRLAGVAEQYF. The CDR3 region has the DNA TGTGCCAGCAGCTTACCAGTTAGACTAGCGGGAGTTGCAGAGCAGTACTTC.

The CDR3, as DNA: TGTGCCAGCAGCTCAAAGGGGAGCACCGGGGAGCTGTTTTTT. The encoded protein is CASSSKGSTGELFF. The J gene is TRBJ2-2, the V gene TRBV28, with D tentatively TRBD1 or TRBD2 (5 bases each). The CDR3 runs 14 residues. In germline, CDR1 is MDHEN, CDR2 SYDVKM. V dropped 6 bases and J dropped 4 bases, with 12 bases sitting between them.

This chain connects TRBV12-3 or TRBV12-4 to TRBJ2-3; 7 bases line up with TRBD1. There are 16 residues in the CDR3. Germline trimming cut 4 bases from V and 4 bases from J; bases unmatched to any gene: 11. The CDR3 protein is CASSSRDSWYSDTQYF. The DNA of the CDR3 is TGTGCCAGCAGTTCCAGGGACAGCTGGTACTCAGATACGCAGTATTTT.

The genes are TRBV7-9 and TRBJ2-2, with a weak D call TRBD1 (5 bases). The CDR3 is made up of 17 amino acids. Germline V gene data show CDR1 as SEHNR and CDR2 as FQNEAQ (reference sequence). V was trimmed by 4 bases and J by 4 bases, leaving 19 bases between them. The CDR3 coding sequence is TGTGCCAGCAGCTCGACTTGGGTGGGGCAAGCCACCGGGGAGCTGTTTTTT. Amino acid sequence: CASSSTWVGQATGELFF.

This clonotype was seen only a few times. The chain recombines TRBV19 with TRBJ2-1; TRBD1 matches at 7 bases. Per germline, CDR1 LNHDA and CDR2 SQIVND (reference sequence). V was clipped by 6 bases and J by 6 bases; unmatched bases: 11. This CDR3 spans 15 amino acids. The CDR3 is CASSLDRVWGNEQFF. CDR3 in DNA: TGTGCCAGTAGCCTCGACAGGGTATGGGGCAATGAGCAGTTCTTC.